Listed below are T cell receptor beta chains from one sample, sequenced in a study of vaccination and CD4 T cells after COVID-19. Antigens of these TCRs are unknown. Using its own MiXCR run on the PCR reads, TCRdb lists one record per CDR3 protein. The sample lists about 16,000 distinct CDR3 sequences; roughly two thirds were seen once. Sequences were obtained from CD4+ T cells from blood, cultured in vitro. The receptors stem from a human donor who had recovered from COVID-19. The CDR3 runs from the conserved cysteine through the conserved F or W. D genes are given only for firm matches. Clone size is given for some rows only: seen once, a few or many times, or a class if the clone is expanded.

clone_size: -
d_call: -
v_call: TRBV7-9
j_call: TRBJ1-4
cdr3_nt: TGTGCCAGCAGCTCGGCGAGGCGAAAACTGTTTTTT
cdr3_aa: CASSSARRKLFF

clone_size: -
d_call: -
v_call: TRBV10-2
j_call: TRBJ1-1
cdr3_nt: TGCGCCAGCAGAGGCGGTTATGGGGGTACTGAAGCTTTCTTT
cdr3_aa: CASRGGYGGTEAFF

clone_size: -
d_call: TRBD1
v_call: TRBV2
j_call: TRBJ2-5
cdr3_nt: TGTGCCAGCAGCCGGGACAGGGGCCAAGAGACCCAGTACTTC
cdr3_aa: CASSRDRGQETQYF

clone_size: -
d_call: -
v_call: TRBV24-1
j_call: TRBJ2-7
cdr3_nt: TGTGCCACCAGTGCCCTAGGCCAGTCGCAGTACTTC
cdr3_aa: CATSALGQSQYF

clone_size: -
d_call: TRBD2
v_call: TRBV20-1
j_call: TRBJ2-5
cdr3_nt: TGCAGTGCTAGGACTAGCGGGAGGTCCGCCCCAGGGTCCATTCAAGAGACCCAGTACTTC
cdr3_aa: CSARTSGRSAPGSIQETQYF

clone_size: -
d_call: -
v_call: TRBV6-1
j_call: TRBJ1-6
cdr3_nt: TGTGCCAGCAGTCAGGAAGAGTATTCACCCCTCCACTTT
cdr3_aa: CASSQEEYSPLHF

clone_size: once
d_call: TRBD2
v_call: TRBV6-5
j_call: TRBJ2-7
cdr3_nt: TGTGCCAGCAGTTACTCCACTAGCGCGGCCTACGAGCAGTACTTC
cdr3_aa: CASSYSTSAAYEQYF

clone_size: -
d_call: -
v_call: TRBV12-3/TRBV12-4
j_call: TRBJ1-1
cdr3_nt: TGTGCCAGCAGTTTAACAGGGCGTCGAGCTTTCTTT
cdr3_aa: CASSLTGRRAFF

clone_size: -
d_call: TRBD2
v_call: TRBV27
j_call: TRBJ2-4
cdr3_nt: TGTGCCAGCAGTTTCTCCTCCCTCTCACTAGCGGACAAAAACATTCAGTACTTC
cdr3_aa: CASSFSSLSLADKNIQYF

clone_size: once
d_call: -
v_call: TRBV11-3
j_call: TRBJ2-1
cdr3_nt: TGTGCCAGCAGCCCCTTCTATAAGTCCAATGAGCAGTTCTTC
cdr3_aa: CASSPFYKSNEQFF

clone_size: -
d_call: -
v_call: TRBV20-1
j_call: TRBJ1-1
cdr3_nt: TGCAGTGCAGACGAGGGGGTACACACTGAAGCTTTCTTT
cdr3_aa: CSADEGVHTEAFF

clone_size: -
d_call: TRBD1
v_call: TRBV11-3
j_call: TRBJ1-2
cdr3_nt: TGTGCCAGCAACTTAGCTACAGGGGCGGACTATGGCTACACCTTC
cdr3_aa: CASNLATGADYGYTF

clone_size: few
d_call: -
v_call: TRBV13
j_call: TRBJ2-1
cdr3_nt: TGTGCCAGCAGGGACAGTGCGTACAATGAGCAGTTCTTC
cdr3_aa: CASRDSAYNEQFF

clone_size: -
d_call: -
v_call: TRBV20-1
j_call: TRBJ1-1
cdr3_nt: TGCAGTGCTAGAGAACAGAAGCTGAACACTGAAGCTTTCTTT
cdr3_aa: CSAREQKLNTEAFF

clone_size: -
d_call: -
v_call: TRBV20-1
j_call: TRBJ1-3
cdr3_nt: TGCAGTGCTAGGGCGTTCGTCGGAAACACCATATATTTT
cdr3_aa: CSARAFVGNTIYF

clone_size: -
d_call: -
v_call: TRBV6-1
j_call: TRBJ1-3
cdr3_nt: TGTGCCAGCCAGGGGAGAAGTGGAAACACCATATATTTT
cdr3_aa: CASQGRSGNTIYF

clone_size: -
d_call: -
v_call: TRBV20-1
j_call: TRBJ1-4
cdr3_nt: TGCAGTGCTAGGGGAGCAACTAATGAAAAACTGTTTTTT
cdr3_aa: CSARGATNEKLFF

clone_size: -
d_call: -
v_call: TRBV19
j_call: TRBJ1-5
cdr3_nt: TGTGCCAGCCCTGGGGGCGTAACGGTTCGGGTGCCCCAGCATTTT
cdr3_aa: CASPGGVTVRVPQHF

clone_size: -
d_call: -
v_call: TRBV6-1
j_call: TRBJ2-1
cdr3_nt: TGTGCCAGCAGTCTAGCGTCAAGCTCCTACAATGAGCAGTTCTTC
cdr3_aa: CASSLASSSYNEQFF

clone_size: few
d_call: TRBD1
v_call: TRBV7-3
j_call: TRBJ1-1
cdr3_nt: TGTGCCAGCAGCTTATCCGGGACAGGGAACACTGAAGCTTTCTTT
cdr3_aa: CASSLSGTGNTEAFF

clone_size: once
d_call: -
v_call: TRBV27
j_call: TRBJ2-3
cdr3_nt: TGTGCCAGCAGCCGTGGTGTGCGTTCGAGCACAGATACGCAGTATTTT
cdr3_aa: CASSRGVRSSTDTQYF

clone_size: few
d_call: -
v_call: TRBV20-1
j_call: TRBJ1-2
cdr3_nt: TGCAGTGCTAGGGTGCAGAACTATGGCTACACCTTC
cdr3_aa: CSARVQNYGYTF

clone_size: few
d_call: -
v_call: TRBV7-2
j_call: TRBJ1-5
cdr3_nt: TGTGCCAGCAGCTTCAGGGAAGGACAGCCCCAGCATTTT
cdr3_aa: CASSFREGQPQHF